This T cell receptor beta chain was captured in a study of blood T cell repertoires in COVID-19. At the level of the study: Nucleic acid was either cDNA or gDNA, and it came from T cells, B-cell-depleted T cells, or PBMCs.

In the authors' methods: The authors estimated nucleated cell counts from reference gene primer amplification. Assay: immunoSEQ multiplex PCR; the TCRdb copy retains only in-frame clones and omits some. That table furnishes V, J and clone size, whereas the DNA furnished D and trimming. The data show about 240,000 clones, around 85% seen once. Germline lookup yields CDR1 MNHEY and CDR2 SMNVEV (reference sequence). This CDR3 contains 14 residues. Between the trimmed V and J ends, which lost 6 bases and 3 bases, there was a span of 15 bases. The source material was peripheral blood. This TCR derives from a man in his sixties with acute or convalescent COVID-19. The V call is TRBV27, the J call TRBJ2-7, with D maybe TRBD2 (5 bases). The CDR3 sequence is CASRSIWESYEQYF. CDR3 sequence (DNA): TGTGCCAGCAGATCCATTTGGGAGAGCTACGAGCAGTACTTC.